Each of the 11 T cell receptor beta chains below was sequenced from the same sample in a study of early stage breast cancer tumors (dated 2017 in TCRdb). Receptors were amplified or captured by the immunoSEQ multiplex PCR assay. The immuneACCESS repertoire file appears here via TCRdb, limited to in-frame rearrangements. These files lack a portion of the clones; in checked studies, under half of the deficit traces to unresolved V genes, and the cause of the others is not known. For this sample there are about 20,000 clones; roughly three quarters appear just once. The ten largest clones take up approximately 30% of the sample. Material for sequencing was blood. Receptors originate from a person aged 55 to 75 with breast cancer.

A few counts support this clone. This rearrangement joins TRBV2 to TRBJ2-2; TRBD2 matches at 8 bases. V lost 8 bases, J lost 0 bases, and 2 bases stayed unmatched. CDR1 is SNHLY and CDR2 is FYNNEI in the germline V gene. The CDR3 is 14 residues long. CDR3 region: CASRGGTNTGELFF. CDR3 DNA sequence: TGTGCCAGCCGCGGGGGGACGAACACCGGGGAGCTGTTTTTT. Together with reference TRBV2 and TRBJ2-2, the CDR3 gives the full variable domain: EPEVTQTPSHQVTQMGQEVILRCVPISNHLYFYWYRQILGQKVEFLVSFYNNEISEKSEIFDDQFSVERPDGSNFTLKIRSTKLEDSAMYFCASRGGTNTGELFFGEGSRLTVL.

This chain links TRBV5-1 with TRBJ1-2; D remains unclear. Germline V gene lookup returns CDR1 SGHRS and CDR2 YFSETQ. Trimming shortened V by 0 bases and J by 6 bases, and 12 bases separated the two germline ends. The CDR3 extends over 14 amino acids. CDR3 protein: CASSLAWSANGYTF. CDR3 coding DNA: TGCGCCAGCAGCTTGGCCTGGTCGGCGAATGGCTACACCTTC. The entire variable domain, with the rest obtained from reference TRBV5-1 and TRBJ1-2, is as follows: KAGVTQTPRYLIKTRGQQVTLSCSPISGHRSVSWYQQTPGQGLQFLFEYFSETQRNKGNFPGRFSGRQFSNSRSEMNVSTLELGDSALYLCASSLAWSANGYTFGSGTRLTVV.

This clone was observed a few times. The chain joins TRBV2 to TRBJ2-7; D remains unclear. Germline lookup yields CDR1 SNHLY and CDR2 FYNNEI. The ends were cut back, 3 bases at V and 7 bases at J, with 10 bases in the middle. The CDR3 is 12 residues long. The CDR3 region has the DNA TGTGCCAGCAGTGACGAATCTGGGGAGCAGTACTTC. Translating it yields CASSDESGEQYF.

This chain joins TRBV7-9 and TRBJ1-5; D not certain. Trimming cost V 2 bases and J 0 bases, with 5 bases left between them. Germline V gene lookup returns CDR1 SEHNR and CDR2 FQNEAQ (reference sequence). The CDR3 has 14 amino acids. The CDR3, as DNA: TGTGCCAGCAGCTTACTCGATAGCAATCAGCCCCAGCATTTT. Amino acids: CASSLLDSNQPQHF.

The V and J genes are TRBV9 and TRBJ2-7, with TRBD2 matching over 11 bases. The CDR3 is 16 amino acids. CDR1 SGDLS and CDR2 YYNGEE come from the germline V gene. The trim removed 2 bases at V and 4 bases at J, leaving 8 bases unmatched. CDR3 in amino acids: CASSVSGTSGRYEQYF. DNA of the CDR3: TGTGCCAGCAGCGTTTCCGGGACTAGCGGCCGTTACGAGCAGTACTTC. The full variable domain, rest sourced from reference TRBV9 and TRBJ2-7, is DSGVTQTPKHLITATGQRVTLRCSPRSGDLSVYWYQQSLDQGLQFLIQYYNGEERAKGNILERFSAQQFPDLHSELNLSSLELGDSALYFCASSVSGTSGRYEQYFGPGTRLTVT.

The chain recombines TRBV18 with TRBJ1-2, with a possible D match to TRBD1 (6 bases). In germline, CDR1 is KGHSH, CDR2 LQKENI. V was cut by 4 bases and J by 6 bases, with 9 bases left in between. The CDR3 totals 12 residues. The CDR3 sequence is CASSQGVDGYTF. In DNA, the CDR3 is TGTGCCAGCTCACAGGGGGTGGATGGCTACACCTTC.

This clone turned up a few times. The chain uses TRBV12-5 and TRBJ1-6; 8 nucleotides align to TRBD1. CDR3 size: 14 residues. J gave up 7 bases and V 6 bases, and 5 bases lay outside the gene matches. The germline V gene encodes CDR1 LGHNT and CDR2 FRNRAP. The CDR3 sequence is CASGQGQENSPLHF. CDR3 DNA: TGTGCTAGTGGCCAGGGACAGGAAAATTCACCCCTCCACTTT.

The rearrangement joins TRBV4-2 to TRBJ1-2, with 8 bases that match TRBD1. Looked up from germline, CDR1 is LGHNA and CDR2 is YNFKEQ. CDR3 length: 13 residues. The J segment lost 7 bases and the V segment lost 4 bases, leaving 5 bases of the junction unmatched. CDR3 region: CASSPGQGVGYTF. The CDR3 bases are TGTGCCAGCAGCCCAGGACAGGGAGTTGGCTACACCTTC.

The V gene is TRBV11-3, the J gene TRBJ2-5; D is unclear. The V end lost 1 base, the J end lost 5 bases, and 8 bases lay between the germline ends. The CDR3 covers 13 residues. Germline V lookup: CDR1 SGHNT, CDR2 YENEEA. The CDR3 loop reads CASSLAARETQYF. CDR3 DNA: TGTGCCAGCAGCTTAGCCGCCCGGGAGACCCAGTACTTC.

Here the CDR3 DNA reads TGTGCCAGCAGCTTTTCTGGGGGAGTGGATCAGCCCCAGCATTTT. Translation gives CASSFSGGVDQPQHF. J is TRBJ1-5 and V is TRBV7-2; tentative D call: TRBD1 (5 bases). The V gene lost 3 bases and the J gene lost 5 bases, with 14 bases spanning the gap. This CDR3 comprises 15 residues. The germline V gene has CDR1 SGHTA and CDR2 FQGNSA.

The chain combines TRBV9 with TRBJ2-1; a possible D gene is TRBD2 (5 bases). The germline V and J ends were trimmed by 4 bases and 0 bases, with 14 bases remaining between them. The CDR3 spans 16 residues. Germline CDR1 is SGDLS and CDR2 is YYNGEE. CDR3: CASSPRTGRSYNEQFF. In DNA, the CDR3 is TGTGCCAGCAGCCCCAGGACTGGACGCTCCTACAATGAGCAGTTCTTC.